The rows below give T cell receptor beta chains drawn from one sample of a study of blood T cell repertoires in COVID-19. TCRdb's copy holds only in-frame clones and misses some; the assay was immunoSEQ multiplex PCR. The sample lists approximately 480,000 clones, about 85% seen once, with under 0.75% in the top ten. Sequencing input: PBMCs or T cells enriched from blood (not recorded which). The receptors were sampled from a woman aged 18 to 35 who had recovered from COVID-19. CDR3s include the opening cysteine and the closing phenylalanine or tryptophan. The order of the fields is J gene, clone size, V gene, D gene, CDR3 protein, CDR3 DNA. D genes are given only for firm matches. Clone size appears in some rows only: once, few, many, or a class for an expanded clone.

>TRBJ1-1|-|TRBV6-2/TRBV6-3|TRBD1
CASSGGQGNTEAFF
TGTGCCAGCAGCGGGGGACAGGGGAACACTGAAGCTTTCTTT
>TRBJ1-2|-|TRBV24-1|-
CATSDSLTRTF
TGTGCCACCAGTGATTCCTTGACACGCACCTTC
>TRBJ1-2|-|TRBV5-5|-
CASSFMPGQNYGYTF
TGTGCCAGCAGCTTTATGCCCGGACAGAACTATGGCTACACCTTC
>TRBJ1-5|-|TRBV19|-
CASNPNRGSQHF
TGTGCCAGTAACCCGAACCGCGGGAGCCAGCATTTT
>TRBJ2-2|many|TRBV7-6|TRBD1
CASSLWDRVLPGELFF
TGTGCCAGCAGCTTGTGGGACAGGGTACTTCCGGGGGAGCTGTTTTTT
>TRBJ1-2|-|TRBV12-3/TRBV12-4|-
CASLPGADYGYTF
TGTGCCAGCCTCCCAGGGGCAGACTATGGCTACACCTTC
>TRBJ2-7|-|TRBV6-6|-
CASSSGGKHEQYF
TGTGCCAGCAGTTCTGGTGGTAAGCACGAGCAGTACTTC
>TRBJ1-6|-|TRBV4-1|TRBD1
CASSQDGPGQINSPLHF
TGCGCCAGCAGCCAAGATGGACCGGGACAGATCAATTCACCCCTCCACTTT
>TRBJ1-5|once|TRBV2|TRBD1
CASSTDRDNQPQHF
TGTGCCAGCAGTACCGACAGGGACAATCAGCCCCAGCATTTT
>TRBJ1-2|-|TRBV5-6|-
CASSSLTWTDSPPNYGYTF
TGTGCCAGCAGCTCCCTGACCTGGACGGACTCCCCGCCTAACTATGGCTACACCTTC
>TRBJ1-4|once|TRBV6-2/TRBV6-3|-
CASSYGAGGKLFF
TGTGCCAGCAGTTACGGAGCCGGGGGAAAACTGTTTTTT
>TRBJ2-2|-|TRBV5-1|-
CASSIRGSGELFF
TGCGCCAGCAGTATCAGGGGTTCCGGGGAGCTGTTTTTT
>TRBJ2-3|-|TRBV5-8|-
CASSPDRHTDTQYF
TGTGCCAGCAGCCCAGACAGACACACAGATACGCAGTATTTT
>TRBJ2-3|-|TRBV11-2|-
CASSSRSWGGTDTQYF
TGTGCCAGCAGCTCCAGATCTTGGGGGGGCACAGATACGCAGTATTTT
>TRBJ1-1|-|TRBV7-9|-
CASAGWPEGTEAFF
TGTGCCAGCGCAGGATGGCCCGAGGGCACTGAAGCTTTCTTT
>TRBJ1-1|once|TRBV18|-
CASSRAGPRNTEAFF
TGTGCCAGCTCACGGGCAGGGCCTAGAAACACTGAAGCTTTCTTT
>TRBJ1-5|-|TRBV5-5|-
CASSLTASNQPQHF
TGTGCCAGCAGCTTGACAGCTAGCAATCAGCCCCAGCATTTT
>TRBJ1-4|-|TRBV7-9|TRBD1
CASSLDRSSDRTDEKLFF
TGTGCCAGCAGTCTCGACCGCTCTTCGGACAGGACGGATGAAAAACTGTTTTTT
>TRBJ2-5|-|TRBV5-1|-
CASSFGLVGGAETQYF
TGCGCCAGCAGCTTTGGATTAGTAGGGGGGGCAGAGACCCAGTACTTC
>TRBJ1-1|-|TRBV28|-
CASKEPTGMNTEAFF
TGTGCCAGCAAGGAACCCACAGGGATGAACACTGAAGCTTTCTTT
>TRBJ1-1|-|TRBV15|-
CATSKPGGMSNTEAFF
TGTGCCACCAGCAAACCGGGGGGGATGTCGAACACTGAAGCTTTCTTT
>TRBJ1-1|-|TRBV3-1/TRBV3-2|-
CASSPLIMGPGEAFF
TGTGCCAGCAGCCCACTTATTATGGGGCCCGGCGAAGCTTTCTTT
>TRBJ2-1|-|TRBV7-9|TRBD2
CASSSPDGWGLLNNEQFF
TGTGCCAGCAGCTCCCCCGACGGTTGGGGACTACTCAACAATGAGCAGTTCTTC
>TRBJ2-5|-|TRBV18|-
CASSEIGETQYF
TGTGCCAGCTCGGAGATTGGAGAGACCCAGTACTTC
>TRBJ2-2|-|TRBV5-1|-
CASSLVQNTGELFF
TGCGCCAGCAGCTTGGTCCAGAACACCGGGGAGCTGTTTTTT
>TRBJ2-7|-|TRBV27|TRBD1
CASSFSQGPWYEQYF
TGTGCCAGCAGTTTCTCACAGGGGCCTTGGTACGAGCAGTACTTC
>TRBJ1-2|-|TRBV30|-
CAWDGGGGNGYTF
TGTGCCTGGGACGGCGGCGGCGGTAATGGCTACACCTTC
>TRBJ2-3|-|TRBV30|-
CAWSPAGSSPDTQYF
TGTGCCTGGAGTCCGGCAGGGTCATCCCCAGATACGCAGTATTTT
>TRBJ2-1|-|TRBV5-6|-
CASSQAGLTNEQFF
TGTGCCAGCAGCCAAGCCGGGTTAACGAATGAGCAGTTCTTC
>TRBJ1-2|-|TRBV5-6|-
CASSLDSSNYGYTF
TGTGCCAGCAGCTTGGACAGTTCTAACTATGGCTACACCTTC
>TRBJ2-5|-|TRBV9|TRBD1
CASSAPSTGRGEETQYF
TGTGCCAGCAGCGCCCCCTCGACAGGGCGAGGGGAAGAGACCCAGTACTTC
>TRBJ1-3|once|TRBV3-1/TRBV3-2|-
CASSQVIHFPSGNTIYF
TGTGCCAGCAGCCAAGTGATCCACTTTCCCTCTGGAAACACCATATATTTT
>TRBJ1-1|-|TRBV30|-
CAWKLGGWTEAFF
TGTGCCTGGAAGCTGGGGGGTTGGACTGAAGCTTTCTTT
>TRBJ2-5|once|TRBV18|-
CASSPSGVQETQYF
TGTGCCAGCTCACCATCCGGGGTCCAAGAGACCCAGTACTTC
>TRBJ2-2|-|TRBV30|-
CAWSPLTGELFF
TGTGCCTGGAGTCCCCTAACCGGGGAGCTGTTTTTT
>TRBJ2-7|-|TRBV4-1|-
CASSQEGGGLPGQYF
TGCGCCAGCAGCCAAGAGGGGGGGGGCCTCCCCGGGCAGTACTTC
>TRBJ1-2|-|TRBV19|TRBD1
CASTGDREDYGYTF
TGTGCCAGTACTGGAGACAGGGAAGACTATGGCTACACCTTC
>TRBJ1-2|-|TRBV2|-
CASSKEVLGSDGYTF
TGTGCCAGCAGTAAGGAGGTCCTAGGGTCCGATGGCTACACCTTC
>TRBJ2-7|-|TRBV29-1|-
CSVRTGREQYF
TGCAGCGTTCGAACAGGGCGCGAGCAGTACTTC
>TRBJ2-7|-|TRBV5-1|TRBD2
CASSLSSGGGYEQYF
TGCGCCAGCAGCTTATCTAGCGGGGGGGGCTACGAGCAGTACTTC
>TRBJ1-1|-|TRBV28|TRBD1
CASSLVDRHTEAFF
TGTGCCAGCAGTTTGGTGGACAGGCACACTGAAGCTTTCTTT
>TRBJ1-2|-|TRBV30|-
CAWNGGAYGYTF
TGTGCCTGGAATGGCGGGGCCTATGGCTACACCTTC
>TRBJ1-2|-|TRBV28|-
CASSLAGAYGYTF
TGTGCCAGCAGTTTGGCGGGGGCTTATGGCTACACCTTC
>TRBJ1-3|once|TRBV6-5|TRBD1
CASSSLTGGSGNTIYF
TGTGCCAGCAGTTCCCTAACAGGGGGCTCTGGAAACACCATATATTTT
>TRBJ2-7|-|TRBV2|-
CASTDTASYEQYF
TGTGCCAGCACCGACACGGCCTCCTACGAGCAGTACTTC
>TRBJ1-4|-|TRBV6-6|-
CASSQGSRDEKLFF
TGTGCCAGCAGCCAGGGGAGTAGAGATGAAAAACTGTTTTTT
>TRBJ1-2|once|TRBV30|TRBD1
CAWSDRGANYGYTF
TGTGCCTGGAGTGACAGGGGTGCTAACTATGGCTACACCTTC
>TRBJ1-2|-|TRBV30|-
CAWSTPGGFYGYTF
TGTGCCTGGAGTACCCCCGGGGGGTTCTATGGCTACACCTTC